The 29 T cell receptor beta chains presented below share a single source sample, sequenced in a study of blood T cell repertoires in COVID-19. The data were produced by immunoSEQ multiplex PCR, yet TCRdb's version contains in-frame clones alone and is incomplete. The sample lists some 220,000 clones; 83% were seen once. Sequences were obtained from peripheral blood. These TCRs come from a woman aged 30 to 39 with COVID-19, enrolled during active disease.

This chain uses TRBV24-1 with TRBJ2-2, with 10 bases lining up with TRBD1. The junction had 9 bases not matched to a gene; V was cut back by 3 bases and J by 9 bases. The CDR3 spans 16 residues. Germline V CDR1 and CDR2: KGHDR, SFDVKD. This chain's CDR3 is CATSDPTGTGVWELFF. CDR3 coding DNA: TGTGCCACCAGTGATCCAACCGGGACAGGGGTCTGGGAGCTGTTTTTT.

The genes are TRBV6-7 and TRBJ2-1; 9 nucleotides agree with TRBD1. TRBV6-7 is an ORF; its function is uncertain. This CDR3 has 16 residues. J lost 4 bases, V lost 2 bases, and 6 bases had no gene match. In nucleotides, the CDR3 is TGTGCCAGCAGTTACGACCGGGACAGGGTGTACAATGAGCAGTTCTTC. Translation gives CASSYDRDRVYNEQFF.

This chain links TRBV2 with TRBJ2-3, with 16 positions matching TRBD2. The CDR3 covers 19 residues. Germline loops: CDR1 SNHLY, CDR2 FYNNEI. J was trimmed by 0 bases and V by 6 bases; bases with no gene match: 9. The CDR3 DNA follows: TGTGCCAGCAGGGGACTAGCGGGGGGGGTTCGGCCTAGCACAGATACGCAGTATTTT. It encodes CASRGLAGGVRPSTDTQYF.

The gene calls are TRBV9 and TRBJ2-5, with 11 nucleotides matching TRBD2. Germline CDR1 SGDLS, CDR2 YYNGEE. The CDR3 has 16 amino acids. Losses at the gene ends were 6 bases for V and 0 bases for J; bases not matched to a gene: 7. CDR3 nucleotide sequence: TGTGCCAGCACTCTAGCGGGAGGAATAAACCAAGAGACCCAGTACTTC. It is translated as CASTLAGGINQETQYF. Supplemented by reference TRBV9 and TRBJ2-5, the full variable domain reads DSGVTQTPKHLITATGQRVTLRCSPRSGDLSVYWYQQSLDQGLQFLIQYYNGEERAKGNILERFSAQQFPDLHSELNLSSLELGDSALYFCASTLAGGINQETQYFGPGTRLLVL.

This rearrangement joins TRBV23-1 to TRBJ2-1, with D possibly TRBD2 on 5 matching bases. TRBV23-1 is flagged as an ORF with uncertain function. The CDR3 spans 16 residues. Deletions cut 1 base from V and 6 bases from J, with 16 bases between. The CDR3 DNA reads TGCGCCAGCAGTCAATATCGGGGATGGGAGACCAATGAGCAGTTCTTC. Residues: CASSQYRGWETNEQFF.

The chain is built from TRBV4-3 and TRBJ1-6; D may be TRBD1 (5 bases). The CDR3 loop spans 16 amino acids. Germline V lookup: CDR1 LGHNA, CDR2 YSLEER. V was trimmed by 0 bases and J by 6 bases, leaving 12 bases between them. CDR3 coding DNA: TGCGCCAGCAGCCAAGATCACGGGGGGGGTAATTCACCCCTCCACTTT. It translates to CASSQDHGGGNSPLHF.

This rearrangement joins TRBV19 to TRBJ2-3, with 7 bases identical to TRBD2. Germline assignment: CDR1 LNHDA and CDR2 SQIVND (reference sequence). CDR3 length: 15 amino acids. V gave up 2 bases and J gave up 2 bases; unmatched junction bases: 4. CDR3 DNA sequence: TGTGCCAGTAGTATACTAGCGGCACTCACAGATACGCAGTATTTT. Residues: CASSILAALTDTQYF.

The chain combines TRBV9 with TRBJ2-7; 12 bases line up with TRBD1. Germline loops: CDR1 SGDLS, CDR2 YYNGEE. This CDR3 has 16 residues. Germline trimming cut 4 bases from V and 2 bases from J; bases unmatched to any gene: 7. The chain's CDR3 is CASSPGTGGIAYEQYF. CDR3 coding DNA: TGTGCCAGCAGCCCCGGGACAGGGGGCATCGCCTACGAGCAGTACTTC.

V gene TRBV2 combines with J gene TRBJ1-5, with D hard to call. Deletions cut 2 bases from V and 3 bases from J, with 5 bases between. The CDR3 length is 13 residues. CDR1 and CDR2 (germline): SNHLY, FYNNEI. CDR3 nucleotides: TGTGCCAGCAGTGAACAGGCCAATCAGCCCCAGCATTTT. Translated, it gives CASSEQANQPQHF.

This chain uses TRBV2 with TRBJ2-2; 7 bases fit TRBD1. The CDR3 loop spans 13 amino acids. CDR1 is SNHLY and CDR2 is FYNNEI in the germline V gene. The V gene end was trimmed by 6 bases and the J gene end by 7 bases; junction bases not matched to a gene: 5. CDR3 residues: CASSGQAGGELFF. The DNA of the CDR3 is TGTGCCAGCAGCGGACAGGCGGGCGGGGAGCTGTTTTTT.

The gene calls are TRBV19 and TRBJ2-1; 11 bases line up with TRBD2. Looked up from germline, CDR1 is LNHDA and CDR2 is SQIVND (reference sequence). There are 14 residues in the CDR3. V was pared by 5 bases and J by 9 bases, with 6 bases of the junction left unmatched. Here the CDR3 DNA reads TGTGCCAGTAGTCCGGGACTAGCGGTGGGTGAGCAGTTCTTC. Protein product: CASSPGLAVGEQFF.

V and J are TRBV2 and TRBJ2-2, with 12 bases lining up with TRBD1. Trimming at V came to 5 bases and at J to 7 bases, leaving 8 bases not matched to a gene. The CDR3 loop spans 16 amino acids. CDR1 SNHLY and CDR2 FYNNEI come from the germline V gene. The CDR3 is CASSRTGTGGIGELFF. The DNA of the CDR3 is TGTGCCAGCAGTCGAACCGGGACAGGGGGCATCGGGGAGCTGTTTTTT.

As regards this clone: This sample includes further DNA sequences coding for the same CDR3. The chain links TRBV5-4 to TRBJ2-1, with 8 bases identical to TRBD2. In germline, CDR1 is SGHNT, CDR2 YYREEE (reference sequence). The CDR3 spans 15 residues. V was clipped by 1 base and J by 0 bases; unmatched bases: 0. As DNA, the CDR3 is TGTGCCAGCAGCTTGACTAGCGGCTCCTACAATGAGCAGTTCTTC. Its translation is CASSLTSGSYNEQFF. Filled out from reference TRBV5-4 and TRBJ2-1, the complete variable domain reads ETGVTQSPTHLIKTRGQQVTLRCSSQSGHNTVSWYQQALGQGPQFIFQYYREEENGRGNFPPRFSGLQFPNYSSELNVNALELDDSALYLCASSLTSGSYNEQFFGPGTRLTVL.

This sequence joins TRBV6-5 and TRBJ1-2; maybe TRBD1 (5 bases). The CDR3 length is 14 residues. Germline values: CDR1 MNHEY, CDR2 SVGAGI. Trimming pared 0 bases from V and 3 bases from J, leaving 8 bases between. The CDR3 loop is CASSYSEGYYGYTF. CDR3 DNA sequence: TGTGCCAGCAGTTACTCGGAGGGGTACTATGGCTACACCTTC.

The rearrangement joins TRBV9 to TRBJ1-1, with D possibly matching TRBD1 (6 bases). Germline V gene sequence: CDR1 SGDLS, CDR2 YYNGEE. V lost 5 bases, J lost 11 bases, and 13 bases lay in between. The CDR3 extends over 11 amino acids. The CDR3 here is CASSPGVDAFF. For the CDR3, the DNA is TGTGCCAGCAGTCCAGGGGTTGACGCTTTCTTT.

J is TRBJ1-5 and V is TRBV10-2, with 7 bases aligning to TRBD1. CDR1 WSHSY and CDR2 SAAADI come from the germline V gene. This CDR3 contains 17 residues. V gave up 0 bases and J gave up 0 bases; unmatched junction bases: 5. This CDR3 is CASSESQGDSSNQPQHF. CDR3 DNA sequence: TGCGCCAGCAGTGAGTCGCAGGGGGATAGTAGCAATCAGCCCCAGCATTTT.

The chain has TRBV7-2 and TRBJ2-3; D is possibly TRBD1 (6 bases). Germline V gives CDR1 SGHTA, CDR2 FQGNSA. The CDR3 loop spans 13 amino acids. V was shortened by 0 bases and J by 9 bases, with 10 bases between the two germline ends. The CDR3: CASSLAGAMTQYF. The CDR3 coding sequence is TGTGCCAGCAGCTTAGCGGGGGCCATGACGCAGTATTTT.

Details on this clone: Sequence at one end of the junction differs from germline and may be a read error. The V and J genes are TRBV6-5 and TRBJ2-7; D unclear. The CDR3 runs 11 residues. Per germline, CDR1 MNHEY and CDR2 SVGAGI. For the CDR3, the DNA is TGTGCCAGCAGTTACCAGTCACAAGTCTGGTTC. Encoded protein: CASSYQSQVWF.

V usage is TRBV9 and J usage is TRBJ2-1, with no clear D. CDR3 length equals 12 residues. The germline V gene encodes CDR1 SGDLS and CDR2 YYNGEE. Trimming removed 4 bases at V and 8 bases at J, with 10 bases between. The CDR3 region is CASSPNAYEQFF. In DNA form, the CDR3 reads TGTGCCAGCAGCCCCAACGCGTATGAGCAGTTCTTC.

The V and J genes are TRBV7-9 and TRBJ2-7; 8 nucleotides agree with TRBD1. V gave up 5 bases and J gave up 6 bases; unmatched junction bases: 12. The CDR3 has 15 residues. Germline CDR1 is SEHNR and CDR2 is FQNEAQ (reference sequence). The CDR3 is CASSLQGVSLAEQYF. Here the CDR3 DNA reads TGTGCCAGCAGCCTACAGGGGGTGAGTCTCGCCGAGCAGTACTTC.

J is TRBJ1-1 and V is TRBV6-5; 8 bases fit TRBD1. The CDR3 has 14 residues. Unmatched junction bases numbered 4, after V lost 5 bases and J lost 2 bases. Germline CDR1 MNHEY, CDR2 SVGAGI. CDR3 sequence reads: CASSNGQGNTEAFF. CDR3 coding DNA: TGTGCCAGCAGTAATGGACAGGGCAACACTGAAGCTTTCTTT.

The CDR3 bases are TGTGCCAGTAGTATTTCCAGGGAAGCTTTCTTT. Translating gives CASSISREAFF. V and J are TRBV19 and TRBJ1-1, with D unresolved. CDR1 and CDR2 (germline): LNHDA, SQIVND (reference sequence). Between the trimmed V and J ends, which lost 3 bases and 8 bases, there was a span of 7 bases. The CDR3 runs to 11 residues.

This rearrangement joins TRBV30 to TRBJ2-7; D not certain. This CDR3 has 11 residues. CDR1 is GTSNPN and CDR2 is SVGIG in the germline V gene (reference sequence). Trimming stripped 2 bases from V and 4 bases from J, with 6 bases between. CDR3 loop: CAWSNRYEQYF. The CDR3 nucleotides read TGTGCCTGGAGTAATCGGTACGAGCAGTACTTC.

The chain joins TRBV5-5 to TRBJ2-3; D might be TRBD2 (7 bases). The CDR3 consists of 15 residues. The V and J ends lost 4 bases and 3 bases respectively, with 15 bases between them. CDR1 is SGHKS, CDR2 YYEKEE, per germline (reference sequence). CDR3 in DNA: TGTGCCAGCAGCCGGCAGGGGAGGGAAACAGATACGCAGTATTTT. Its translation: CASSRQGRETDTQYF.

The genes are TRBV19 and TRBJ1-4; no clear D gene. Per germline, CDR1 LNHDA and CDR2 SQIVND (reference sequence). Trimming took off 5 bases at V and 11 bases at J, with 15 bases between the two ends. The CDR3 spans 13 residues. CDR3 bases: TGTGCCAGTAGTCGAAGTGGGTGGGAGAAACTGTTTTTT. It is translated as CASSRSGWEKLFF.

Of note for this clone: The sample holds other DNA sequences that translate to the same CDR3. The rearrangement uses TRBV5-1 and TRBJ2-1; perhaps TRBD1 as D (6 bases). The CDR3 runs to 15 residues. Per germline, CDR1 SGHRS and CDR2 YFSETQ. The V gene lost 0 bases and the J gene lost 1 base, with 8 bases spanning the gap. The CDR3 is CASSLEGGSYNEQFF. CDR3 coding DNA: TGCGCCAGCAGCTTGGAAGGGGGTTCCTACAATGAGCAGTTCTTC.

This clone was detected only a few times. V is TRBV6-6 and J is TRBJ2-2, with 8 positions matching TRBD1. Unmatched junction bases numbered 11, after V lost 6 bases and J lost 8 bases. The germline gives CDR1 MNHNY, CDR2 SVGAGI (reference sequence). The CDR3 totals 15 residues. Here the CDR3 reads CASSKGQAYRGELFF. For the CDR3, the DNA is TGTGCCAGCAGCAAGGGACAGGCGTATCGGGGGGAGCTGTTTTTT.

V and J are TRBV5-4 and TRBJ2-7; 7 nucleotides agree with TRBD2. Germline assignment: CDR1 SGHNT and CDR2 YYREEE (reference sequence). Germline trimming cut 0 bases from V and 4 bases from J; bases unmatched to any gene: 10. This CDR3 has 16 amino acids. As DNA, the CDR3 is TGTGCCAGCAGCTTGGGGGACGGGAGGAGAAATTACGAGCAGTACTTC. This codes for CASSLGDGRRNYEQYF.

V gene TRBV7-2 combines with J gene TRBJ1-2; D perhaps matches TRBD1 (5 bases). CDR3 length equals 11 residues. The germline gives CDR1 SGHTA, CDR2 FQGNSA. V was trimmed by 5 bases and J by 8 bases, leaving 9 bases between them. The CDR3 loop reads CASSHTGGYTF. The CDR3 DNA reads TGTGCCAGCAGCCATACAGGAGGCTACACCTTC.